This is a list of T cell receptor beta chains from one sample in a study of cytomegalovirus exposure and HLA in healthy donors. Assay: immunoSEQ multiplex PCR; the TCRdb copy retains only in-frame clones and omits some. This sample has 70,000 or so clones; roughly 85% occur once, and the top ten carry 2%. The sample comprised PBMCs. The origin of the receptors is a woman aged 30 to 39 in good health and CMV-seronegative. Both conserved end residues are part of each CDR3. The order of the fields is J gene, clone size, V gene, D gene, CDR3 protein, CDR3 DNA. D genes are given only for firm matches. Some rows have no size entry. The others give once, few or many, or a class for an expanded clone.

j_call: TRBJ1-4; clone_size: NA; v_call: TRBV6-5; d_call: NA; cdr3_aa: CASSTRQRGNEKLFF; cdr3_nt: TGTGCCAGCAGTACCAGACAGAGGGGGAATGAAAAACTGTTTTTT
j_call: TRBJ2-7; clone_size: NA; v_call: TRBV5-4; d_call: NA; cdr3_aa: CASSLDYGGPYEQYF; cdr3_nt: TGTGCCAGCAGCTTGGATTATGGCGGGCCCTACGAGCAGTACTTC
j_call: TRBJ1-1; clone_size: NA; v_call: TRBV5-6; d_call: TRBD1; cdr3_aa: CATGTGVSEAFF; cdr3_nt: TGTGCCACCGGGACAGGGGTCTCTGAAGCTTTCTTT
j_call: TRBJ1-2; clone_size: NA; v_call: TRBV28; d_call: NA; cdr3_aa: CASSLRQGDGYTF; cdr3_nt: TGTGCCAGCAGTTTACGGCAGGGCGACGGCTACACCTTC
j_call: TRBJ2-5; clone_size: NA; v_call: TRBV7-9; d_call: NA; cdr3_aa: CSSSFTSSGETQYF; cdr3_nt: TGTTCCAGCAGCTTTACTAGCTCGGGGGAGACCCAGTACTTC
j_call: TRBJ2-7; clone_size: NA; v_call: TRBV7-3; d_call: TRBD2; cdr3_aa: CASAREAFNEQYF; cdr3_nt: TGTGCTTCGGCGCGGGAGGCCTTTAACGAGCAGTACTTC
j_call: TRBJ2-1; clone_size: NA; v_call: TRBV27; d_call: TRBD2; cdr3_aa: CASSSPTRTSGIRYNEQFF; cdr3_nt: TGTGCCAGCAGTTCACCAACCAGGACTAGCGGGATTCGGTACAATGAGCAGTTCTTC
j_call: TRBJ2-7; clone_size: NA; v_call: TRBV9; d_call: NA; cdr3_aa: CASSPPQGIDEQYF; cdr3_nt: TGTGCCAGCAGCCCGCCTCAGGGGATCGACGAGCAGTACTTC
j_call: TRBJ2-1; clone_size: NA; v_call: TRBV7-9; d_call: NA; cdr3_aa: CASRNLVRSESSYNEQFF; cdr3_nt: TGTGCCAGCAGAAATCTCGTCCGGAGTGAAAGCTCCTACAATGAGCAGTTCTTC
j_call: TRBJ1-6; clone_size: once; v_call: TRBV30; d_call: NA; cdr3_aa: CASSTKEDSPLHF; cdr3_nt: TGTGCCTCCTCGACAAAGGAGGATTCACCCCTCCACTTT
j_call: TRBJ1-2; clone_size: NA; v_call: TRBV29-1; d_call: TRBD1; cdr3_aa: CSAPGGFGYGYTF; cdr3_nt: TGCAGCGCTCCAGGGGGCTTCGGCTATGGCTACACCTTC
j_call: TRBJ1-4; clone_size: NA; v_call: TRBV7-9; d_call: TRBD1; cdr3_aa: CASSLAGGANEKLFF; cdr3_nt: TGTGCCAGCAGCTTAGCAGGGGGCGCAAATGAAAAACTGTTTTTT
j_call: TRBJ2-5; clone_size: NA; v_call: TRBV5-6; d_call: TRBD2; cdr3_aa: CASSSTTGTSWWETQYF; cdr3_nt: TGTGCCAGCAGCTCCACCACTGGGACTAGCTGGTGGGAGACCCAGTACTTC
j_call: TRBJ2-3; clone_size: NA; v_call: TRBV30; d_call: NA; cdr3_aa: CAWSLAGTDTQYF; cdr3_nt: TGTGCCTGGAGCCTAGCCGGCACAGATACGCAGTATTTT
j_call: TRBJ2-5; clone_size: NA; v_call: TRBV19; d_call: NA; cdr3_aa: CATRKRTANTGETQYF; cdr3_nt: TGTGCCACCCGAAAGAGGACAGCGAACACAGGGGAGACCCAGTACTTC
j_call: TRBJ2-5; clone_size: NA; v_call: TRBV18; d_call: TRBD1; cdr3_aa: CASSQTGGGETQYF; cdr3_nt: TGTGCCAGCTCACAAACAGGGGGAGGAGAGACCCAGTACTTC
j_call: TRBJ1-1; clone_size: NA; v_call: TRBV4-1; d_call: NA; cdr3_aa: CASSRPGSEAFF; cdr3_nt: TGCGCCAGCAGCAGACCCGGGTCTGAAGCTTTCTTT
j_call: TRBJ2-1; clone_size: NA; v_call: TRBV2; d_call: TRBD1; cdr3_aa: CASSEVSGTGSYNEQFF; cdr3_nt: TGTGCCAGCAGTGAAGTGTCGGGGACAGGGTCCTACAATGAGCAGTTCTTC
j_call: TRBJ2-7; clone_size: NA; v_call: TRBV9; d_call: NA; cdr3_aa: CASSVGDWDSYEQYF; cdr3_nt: TGTGCCAGCAGCGTAGGGGACTGGGACTCCTACGAGCAGTACTTC
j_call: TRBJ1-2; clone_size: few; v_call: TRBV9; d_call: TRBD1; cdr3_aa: CASSAGTGRGNYGYTF; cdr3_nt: TGTGCCAGCAGCGCCGGGACAGGGCGGGGTAACTATGGCTACACCTTC
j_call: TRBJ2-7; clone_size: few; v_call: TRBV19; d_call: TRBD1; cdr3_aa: CASSIVGDRGRQEQYF; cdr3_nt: TGTGCCAGTAGTATAGTGGGGGACAGGGGCAGACAAGAGCAGTACTTC
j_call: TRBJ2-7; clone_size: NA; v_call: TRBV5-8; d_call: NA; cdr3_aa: CASSQRQAYEQYF; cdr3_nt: TGTGCCAGCAGCCAAAGACAAGCCTACGAGCAGTACTTC
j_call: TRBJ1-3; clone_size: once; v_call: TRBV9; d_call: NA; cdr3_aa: CASSGAGAGNTIYF; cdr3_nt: TGTGCCAGCAGCGGCGCCGGAGCTGGAAACACCATATATTTT
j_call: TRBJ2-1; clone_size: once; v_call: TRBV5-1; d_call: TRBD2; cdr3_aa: CASSKGGSGRGDEQFF; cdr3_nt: TGCGCCAGCTCTAAGGGGGGGAGCGGGAGAGGTGATGAGCAGTTCTTC
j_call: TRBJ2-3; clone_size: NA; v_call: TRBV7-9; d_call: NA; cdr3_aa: CASSLGSQVEVDTQYF; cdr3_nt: TGTGCCAGCAGCTTAGGGTCACAGGTCGAGGTAGATACGCAGTATTTT
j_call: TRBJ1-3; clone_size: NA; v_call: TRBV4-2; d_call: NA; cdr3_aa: CASSQALGRGYAGNTIYF; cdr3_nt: TGTGCCAGCAGCCAAGCCTTAGGAAGGGGGTACGCTGGAAACACCATATATTTT
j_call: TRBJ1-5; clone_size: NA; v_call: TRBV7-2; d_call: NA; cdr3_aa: CASSLTVGEGQPQHF; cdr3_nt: TGTGCCAGCAGCCTCACGGTCGGGGAAGGCCAGCCCCAGCATTTT
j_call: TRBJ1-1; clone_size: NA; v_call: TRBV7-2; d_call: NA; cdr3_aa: CASSRFRGGNTEAFF; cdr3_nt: TGTGCCAGCAGCCGCTTCCGCGGCGGGAACACTGAAGCTTTCTTT
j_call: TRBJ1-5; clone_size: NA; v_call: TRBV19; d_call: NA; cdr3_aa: CASSLDGGNLPQHF; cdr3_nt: TGTGCCAGTAGCCTTGATGGGGGGAACCTGCCCCAGCATTTT
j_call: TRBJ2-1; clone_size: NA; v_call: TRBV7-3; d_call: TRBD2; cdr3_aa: CASSFASGPNEQFF; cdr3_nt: TGTGCCAGCAGCTTTGCTAGCGGACCGAATGAGCAGTTCTTC
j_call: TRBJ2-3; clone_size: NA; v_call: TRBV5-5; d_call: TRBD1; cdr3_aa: CASSGGQGATDTQYF; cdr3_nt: TGTGCCAGCAGCGGAGGACAGGGGGCCACAGATACGCAGTATTTT
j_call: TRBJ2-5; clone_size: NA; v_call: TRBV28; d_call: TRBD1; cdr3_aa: CASSGQGQGYGKTQYF; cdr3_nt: TGTGCCAGCAGTGGACAGGGACAGGGTTATGGAAAGACCCAGTACTTC
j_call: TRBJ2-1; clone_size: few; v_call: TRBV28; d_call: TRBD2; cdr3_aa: CASTSGTSYNEQFF; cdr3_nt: TGTGCCAGCACTTCCGGGACTAGCTACAATGAGCAGTTCTTC
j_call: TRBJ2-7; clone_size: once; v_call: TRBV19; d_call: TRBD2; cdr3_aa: CASSMAAGVSEQYF; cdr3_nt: TGTGCCAGTAGTATGGCAGCGGGAGTCTCGGAGCAGTACTTC
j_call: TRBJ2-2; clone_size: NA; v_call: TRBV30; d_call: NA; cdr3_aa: CAWSVGGAGGELFF; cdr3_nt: TGTGCCTGGAGTGTGGGGGGGGCAGGCGGGGAGCTGTTTTTT
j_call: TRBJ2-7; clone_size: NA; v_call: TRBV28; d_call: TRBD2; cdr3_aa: CASSQISGRYYEQYF; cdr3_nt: TGTGCCAGCAGCCAAATTAGCGGGAGGTACTACGAGCAGTACTTC
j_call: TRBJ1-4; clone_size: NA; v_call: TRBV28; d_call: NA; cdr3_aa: CASSWAGAPNEKLFF; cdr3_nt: TGTGCCAGCAGTTGGGCGGGGGCCCCTAATGAAAAACTGTTTTTT
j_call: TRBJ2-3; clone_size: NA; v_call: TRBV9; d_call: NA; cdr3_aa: CASSHTEHPDTQYF; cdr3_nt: TGTGCCAGCAGTCACACAGAACACCCAGATACGCAGTATTTT
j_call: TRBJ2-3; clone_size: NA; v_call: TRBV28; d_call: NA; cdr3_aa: CASSFGTYTDTQYF; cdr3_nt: TGTGCCAGCAGTTTCGGTACCTACACAGATACGCAGTATTTT
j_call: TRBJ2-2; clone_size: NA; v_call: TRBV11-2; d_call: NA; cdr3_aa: CASSLGSGTGELFF; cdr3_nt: TGTGCCAGCAGCTTAGGGTCCGGCACCGGGGAGCTGTTTTTT
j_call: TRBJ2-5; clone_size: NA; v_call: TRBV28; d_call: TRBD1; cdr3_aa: CASSSNPGTVIETETQYF; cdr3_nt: TGTGCCAGCAGTTCTAATCCCGGGACAGTGATCGAAACAGAGACCCAGTACTTC
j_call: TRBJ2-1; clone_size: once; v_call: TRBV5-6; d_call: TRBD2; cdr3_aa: CASSLASGFYNEQFF; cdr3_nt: TGTGCCAGCAGCTTGGCTAGCGGGTTCTACAATGAGCAGTTCTTC
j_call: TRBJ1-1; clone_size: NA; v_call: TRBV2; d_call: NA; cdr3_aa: CASTRQGLATEAFF; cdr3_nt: TGTGCCAGCACCCGTCAGGGGCTAGCCACTGAAGCTTTCTTT
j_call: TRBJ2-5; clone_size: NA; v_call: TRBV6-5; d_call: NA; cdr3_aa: CASSYGWAGREETQYF; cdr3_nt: TGTGCCAGCAGTTACGGGTGGGCGGGAAGGGAGGAGACCCAGTACTTC
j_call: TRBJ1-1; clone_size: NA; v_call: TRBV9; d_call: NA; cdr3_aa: CASSPRNGGAMGTEAFF; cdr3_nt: TGTGCCAGCAGTCCTAGAAATGGAGGGGCGATGGGCACTGAAGCTTTCTTT
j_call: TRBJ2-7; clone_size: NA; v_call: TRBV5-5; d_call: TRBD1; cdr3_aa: CASSRDRVTYEQYF; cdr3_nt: TGTGCCAGCAGTCGGGACAGGGTGACCTACGAGCAGTACTTC
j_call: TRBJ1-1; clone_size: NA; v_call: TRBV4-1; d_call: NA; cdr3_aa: CASSRRTLNMGNTEAFF; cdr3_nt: TGCGCCAGCAGCCGGCGGACACTTAATATGGGGAACACTGAAGCTTTCTTT
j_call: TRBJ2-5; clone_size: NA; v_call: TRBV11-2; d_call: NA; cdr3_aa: CASSPTGGAQETQYF; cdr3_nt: TGTGCCAGCAGCCCAACCGGCGGGGCGCAGGAGACCCAGTACTTC
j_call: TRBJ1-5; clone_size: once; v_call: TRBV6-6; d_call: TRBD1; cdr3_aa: CASSPTGDYNQPQHF; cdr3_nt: TGTGCCAGCAGTCCGACAGGGGACTACAATCAGCCCCAGCATTTT
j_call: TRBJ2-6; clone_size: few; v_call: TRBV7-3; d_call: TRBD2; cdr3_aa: CASSLTGGVGANVLTF; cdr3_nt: TGTGCCAGCAGCTTAACGGGAGGGGTAGGGGCCAACGTCCTGACTTTC
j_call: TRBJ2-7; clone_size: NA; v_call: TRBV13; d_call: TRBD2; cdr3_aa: CASSSRTSGRAEQYF; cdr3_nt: TGTGCCAGCAGCTCCCGGACTAGCGGGAGGGCGGAGCAGTACTTC
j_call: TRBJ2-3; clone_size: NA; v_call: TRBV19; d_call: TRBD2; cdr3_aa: CASSIVGLAGFGRTDTQYF; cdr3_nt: TGTGCCAGTAGTATAGTAGGTCTAGCGGGATTCGGCCGCACAGATACGCAGTATTTT
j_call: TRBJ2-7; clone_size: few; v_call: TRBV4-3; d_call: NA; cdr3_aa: CASSQALGGVYEQYF; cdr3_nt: TGCGCCAGCAGCCAAGCCTTAGGGGGTGTCTACGAGCAGTACTTC
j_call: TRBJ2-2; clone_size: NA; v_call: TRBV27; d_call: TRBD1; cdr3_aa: CASSRGTGGTGELFF; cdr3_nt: TGTGCCAGCAGCCGAGGGACAGGAGGGACCGGGGAGCTGTTTTTT
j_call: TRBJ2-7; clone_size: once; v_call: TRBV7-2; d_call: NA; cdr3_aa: CASSPQGSLYEQYF; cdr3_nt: TGTGCCAGCAGCCCCCAGGGATCCCTCTACGAGCAGTACTTC
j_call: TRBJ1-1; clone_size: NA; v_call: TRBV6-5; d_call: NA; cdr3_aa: CASTSGQRTFF; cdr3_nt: TGTGCCAGCACCTCAGGACAGAGGACTTTCTTT
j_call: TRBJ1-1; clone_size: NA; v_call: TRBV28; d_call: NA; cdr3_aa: CASRLGSGDTEAFF; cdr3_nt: TGTGCCAGCAGGTTGGGGAGCGGGGACACTGAAGCTTTCTTT